This T cell receptor beta chain was obtained from a study of blood T cell repertoires in COVID-19 (dated by TCRdb to about 2020). A note on the overall study: Samples covering the acute and convalescent phases of COVID-19 were provided by collaborators in the United States, Italy and Spain. The material from the prospective study consisted of cDNA or gDNA derived from T cells, B-cell-depleted T cells, or PBMCs. Subjects who had been exposed to COVID-19, were actively infected with it, or had recovered from it provided the deeply sampled blood TCRbeta repertoires that made up the dataset. The repertoires were released in a freely available public database intended as a resource for research on the immune response to SARS-CoV-2. Samples were obtained from the ongoing ImmuneRACE study (first 160 participants) and from 1,254 subjects provided by 6 global collaborators. Sample metadata almost always included a de-identified subject ID, COVID-19 status, age in years and sex. HLA class I and class II types, where available, came from metadata supplied by the sample provider rather than from assay-based typing. The study at large found these results: Clinical and demographic metadata were provided uncurated, with the amount varying by source and participant.

TCRbeta CDR3 regions were amplified from genomic DNA using the immunoSEQ Assay, a bias-controlled multiplex PCR. The study's processing was this. The number of nucleated cells in each sample was estimated from the amplification of reference gene primers within the assay. To quantify the absolute abundance of each unique TCRbeta CDR3 rearrangement, sequence reads were collapsed and filtered. For each sample, productive Simpson clonality was calculated as the square root of Simpson's diversity index across productive rearrangements. TCRdb limited this immuneACCESS table to in-frame rearrangements with V and J called. A share of clones is missing; checked studies link under half to unresolved V genes, and the rest is unexplained. That table furnishes V, J and clone size, whereas the DNA furnished D and trimming. The sample table shows fewer than 500,000 clones, and 81% are seen once. The ten largest account for around 1.1% of the sample.

Inclusive of the bounding cysteine and phenylalanine, the CDR3 is 13 residues long. Only the CDR3 DNA is retained, 39 bases long and in frame from the first base. The germline V gene provides CDR1 SGHRS and CDR2 YFSETQ. The trim is 4 bases for V and 6 bases for J, with a gap of 13 bases between the germline ends. As concerns this clone: The antigen it binds to is not known. Base qualities are missing; no much larger clone stands one base away.

Each collaborating institution followed its own protocols to collect whole blood in K2EDTA tubes. For TCRbeta analysis, collaborators shipped samples in one of three forms: frozen whole blood, isolated PBMCs, or DNA extracted from either of those sample types. Sequenced sample: peripheral blood. Here the chain combines TRBV5-1 and TRBJ1-2; a tentative D match to TRBD1 spans 6 bases. The receptor's source is a human donor with acute or convalescent COVID-19. The donor label of this sample is uncertain. The encoded CDR3 is CASSVQGIDGYTF. The nucleotide sequence is TGCGCCAGCAGCGTGCAGGGGATAGATGGCTACACCTTC. The CDR3 plus the reference TRBV5-1 and TRBJ1-2 genes for the other parts give the full variable domain: KAGVTQTPRYLIKTRGQQVTLSCSPISGHRSVSWYQQTPGQGLQFLFEYFSETQRNKGNFPGRFSGRQFSNSRSEMNVSTLELGDSALYLCASSVQGIDGYTFGSGTRLTVV.